This section outlines one TCR beta chain sequence together with its context. V was pared by 2 bases and J by 7 bases, with 9 bases between. The CDR3 contains 12 residues. The germline V gene encodes CDR1 GTSNPN and CDR2 SVGIG (reference sequence). The source of the sample is a study of cytomegalovirus exposure and HLA in healthy donors. Profiled with immunoSEQ multiplex PCR; TCRdb holds only in-frame clones, not every one. The table has about 110,000 clones, about 92% seen once. Sequenced input: PBMCs. V usage is TRBV30 and J usage is TRBJ2-1, with D perhaps matching TRBD2 (6 bases). This sequence was found in a woman aged 18-29 years in good health and CMV-seronegative. The CDR3 DNA sequence: TGTGCCTGGAGTCTCGGGGGAAATGAGCAGTTCTTC. Protein: CAWSLGGNEQFF.